These 6 T cell receptor beta chains were all obtained from the same sample, sequenced in a study of shared clonotypes between healthy human individuals. Profiled with immunoSEQ multiplex PCR; TCRdb holds only in-frame clones, not every one. This sample carries about 980,000 clones, 76% of them seen once, and the ten largest clones take roughly 1.5%. The sample was memory CD4+ T cells sorted from blood. Described subset: CD45RA-negative fraction. Receptor source: a man younger than 35 in good health.

Notes on this clone: It may be a read error: a sequence one base away is much more abundant. V and J are TRBV6-6 and TRBJ2-3; D uncertain. CDR3 length: 11 residues. Per germline, CDR1 MNHNY and CDR2 SVGAGI (reference sequence). V lost 5 bases, J lost 5 bases, and 5 bases lay in between. CDR3 bases: TGTGCCAGCAGTGCAGTAGATACGCAGTATTTT. Protein: CASSAVDTQYF.

This sequence joins TRBV5-4 and TRBJ1-2, with 8 positions matching TRBD1. The CDR3 covers 14 residues. V shed 5 bases and J 6 bases; nucleotides not matched to a gene: 9. Germline V gene lookup returns CDR1 SGHNT and CDR2 YYREEE (reference sequence). CDR3 coding DNA: TGTGCCAGCAGACTTCTTCAGGGGGCGGATGGCTACACCTTC. Amino acids: CASRLLQGADGYTF.

The chain is built from TRBV28 and TRBJ2-5; 11 bases map to TRBD2. Germline V gene data show CDR1 as MDHEN and CDR2 as SYDVKM. The CDR3 is made up of 17 amino acids. V was pared by 2 bases and J by 2 bases, with 7 bases of the junction left unmatched. DNA for the CDR3: TGTGCCAGCAGTTTAACTAGCGGGGGCCTCGGACAAGAGACCCAGTACTTC. Translating it yields CASSLTSGGLGQETQYF.

This clone was seen just once. CDR3: CASSSRHANQPQHF. The DNA of the CDR3 is TGTGCCAGCAGCTCAAGACACGCCAATCAGCCCCAGCATTTT. V and J are TRBV5-8 and TRBJ1-5; the D is unclear. The germline CDR1 and CDR2 sequences are SGHTS and YDEGEE. The CDR3 has 14 residues. The germline V and J ends were trimmed by 3 bases and 3 bases, with 10 bases remaining between them.

V is TRBV30 and J is TRBJ2-3; D is possibly TRBD2 (6 bases). Trimming stripped 3 bases from V and 3 bases from J, with 16 bases between. The CDR3 contains 15 residues. Germline V gene lookup returns CDR1 GTSNPN and CDR2 SVGIG (reference sequence). CDR3 nucleotides: TGTGCCTGGAGGGCCTCGGGACTCCCGACAGATACGCAGTATTTT. Its protein is CAWRASGLPTDTQYF.

The CDR3: CASSQGTSGMSDTQYF. In nucleotides, the CDR3 is TGTGCCAGCTCACAAGGGACTAGCGGGATGTCAGATACGCAGTATTTT. The chain recombines TRBV18 with TRBJ2-3; the match to TRBD2 covers 13 bases. Germline V gives CDR1 KGHSH, CDR2 LQKENI. V lost 4 bases to trimming and J lost 4 bases; unmatched junction nucleotides: 5. CDR3 length: 16 amino acids. The full variable domain, rest sourced from reference TRBV18 and TRBJ2-3, is NAGVMQNPRHLVRRRGQEARLRCSPMKGHSHVYWYRQLPEEGLKFMVYLQKENIIDESGMPKERFSAEFPKEGPSILRIQQVVRGDSAAYFCASSQGTSGMSDTQYFGPGTRLTVL.